This T cell receptor beta chain derives from a study of T cell responses to AZD1222 COVID-19 vaccine. Remarks on this clone: Antigen: not known.

Study-level results: Among the donors, most were white British and more were female, and clonal diversity was possibly underestimated. None of the repertoires were sampled until the peak T cell response had passed.

The table came from immunoSEQ multiplex PCR; TCRdb's copy has only in-frame clones and leaves some out. Here the sample spans some 120,000 clones, roughly 90% being singletons. CDR3 length: 13 amino acids. Germline CDR1 is MNHEY and CDR2 is SVGAGI. The V gene lost 6 bases and the J gene lost 6 bases, with 13 bases spanning the gap. The sample here was peripheral blood, taken on day 0 of AZD1222 vaccination. The receptor's source is an adult in good health. This chain links TRBV6-5 with TRBJ2-3, with D unresolved. DNA of the CDR3: TGTGCCAGCAGAGCCCCGAGTACGGATACGCAGTATTTT. It encodes CASRAPSTDTQYF.